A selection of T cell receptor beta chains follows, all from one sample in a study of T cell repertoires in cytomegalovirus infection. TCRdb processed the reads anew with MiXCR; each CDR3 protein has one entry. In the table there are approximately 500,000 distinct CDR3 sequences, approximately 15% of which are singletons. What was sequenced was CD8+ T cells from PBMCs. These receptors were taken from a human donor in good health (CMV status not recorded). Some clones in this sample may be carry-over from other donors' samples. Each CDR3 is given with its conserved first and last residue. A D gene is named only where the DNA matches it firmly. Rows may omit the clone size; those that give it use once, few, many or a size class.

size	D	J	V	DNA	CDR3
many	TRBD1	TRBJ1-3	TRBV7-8	TGTGCCAGCAGCTTTGTAAGGACAGGGGAACTTGGGTCTGGAAACACCATATATTTT	CASSFVRTGELGSGNTIYF
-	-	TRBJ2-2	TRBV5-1	TGCGCCAGCAGCTCCTCTTACACCGGGGAGCTGTTTTTT	CASSSSYTGELFF
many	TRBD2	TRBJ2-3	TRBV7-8	TGTGCCAGCAGCTTAGCGGTGGCTAGCGGGAAAGGGCAGTATTTT	CASSLAVASGKGQYF
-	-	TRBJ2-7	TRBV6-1	TGTGCCAGCAGTGAATTGTTGGGGGACGAGCAGTACTTC	CASSELLGDEQYF
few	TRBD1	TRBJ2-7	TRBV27	TGTGCCAGCAGCCCAGACAGGGGGAACAACGAGCAGTACTTC	CASSPDRGNNEQYF
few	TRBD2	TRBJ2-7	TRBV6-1	TGTGCCAGCAGTGATATTTTAAGGGAGGGCCACGAGCAGTACTTC	CASSDILREGHEQYF
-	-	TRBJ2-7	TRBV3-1	TGTGCCAGCAGCCAAGGTGGGGGCCACTCCTACGAGCAGTACTTC	CASSQGGGHSYEQYF
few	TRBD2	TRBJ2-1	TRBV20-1	TGCAGTGCTGGGACTAGCGAGAATTCCTACAATGAGCAGTTCTTC	CSAGTSENSYNEQFF
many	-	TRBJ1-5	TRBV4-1	TGCGCCAGCAGCCAAGACGCCCGCGGCCAGCCCCAGCATTTT	CASSQDARGQPQHF
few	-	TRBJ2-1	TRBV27	TGTGCCAGCAGTCCCCGACAGACTTTCAATGAGCAGTTCTTC	CASSPRQTFNEQFF
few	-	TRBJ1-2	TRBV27	TGTGCCAGCAGTCCCCAGGGGAGGCGCTATGGCTACACCTTC	CASSPQGRRYGYTF
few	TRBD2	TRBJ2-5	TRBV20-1	TGCAGTGCTCCTTCCGGGACTAGCGGGGGGGTAGAGACCCAGTACTTC	CSAPSGTSGGVETQYF
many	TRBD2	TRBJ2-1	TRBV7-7	TGTGCTAGCAGCCCGCGACTAGCGGGAGACAATGAGCAGTTCTTC	CASSPRLAGDNEQFF
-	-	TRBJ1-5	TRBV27	TGTGCCAGCAGTCCCGGACTGGGTCCCAGCAATCAGCCCCAGCATTTT	CASSPGLGPSNQPQHF
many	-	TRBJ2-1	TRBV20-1	TGCAGTGCCCAATTAGGGAACCCCGAGAGTTGGAGCTCCTACAATGAGCAGTTCTTC	CSAQLGNPESWSSYNEQFF
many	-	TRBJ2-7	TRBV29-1	TGCAGCGTTCAGTCGGACAGCACCTACGAGCAGTACTTC	CSVQSDSTYEQYF
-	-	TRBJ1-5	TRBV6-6	TGTGCCAGCAGTCCTCGGGGGGCTGAGCAGCCCCAGCATTTT	CASSPRGAEQPQHF
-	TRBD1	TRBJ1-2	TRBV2	TGTGCCAGGCGGGACAGGCCTAACTATGGCTACACCTTC	CARRDRPNYGYTF
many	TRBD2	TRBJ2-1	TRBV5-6	TGTGCCAGCAGCGTGGGACTAGCGCAGGGTCAGTTCTTC	CASSVGLAQGQFF
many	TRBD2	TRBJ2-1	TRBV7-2	TGTGCCAGCAGCTACCATAGCGGGAGGGCCGATTTTGAGCAGTTCTTC	CASSYHSGRADFEQFF
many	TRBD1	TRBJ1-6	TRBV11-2	TGTGCCAGCAGCTCACGGGACAGGGTTAATTCACCCCTCCACTTT	CASSSRDRVNSPLHF
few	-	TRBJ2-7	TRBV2	TGTGCCAGCGCCGGAGAGAATGGGGACCATTTCTCCTACGAGCAGTACTTC	CASAGENGDHFSYEQYF
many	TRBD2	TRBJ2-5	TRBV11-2	TGTGCCAGCAGCTTCCTTCCCGGAAGCGGGGAAGGGGAGACCCAGTACTTC	CASSFLPGSGEGETQYF
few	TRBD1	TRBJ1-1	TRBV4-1	TGCGCCAGCAGCCAGGCTGACAGGGCCGGAGGGGACACTGAAGCTTTCTTT	CASSQADRAGGDTEAFF
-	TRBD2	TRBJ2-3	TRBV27	TGTGCCAGCAGTAAACCTAGCGGGGGGCTCACAGATACGCAGTATTTT	CASSKPSGGLTDTQYF
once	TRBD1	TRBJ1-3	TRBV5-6	TGTGCCAGCAGCTTGGGGGACAGGGGCTCTGGAAACACCATATATTTT	CASSLGDRGSGNTIYF
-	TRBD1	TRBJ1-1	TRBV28	TGTGCCAGCAGACAAGGGACAGGGGGCCACACTGAAGCTTTCTTT	CASRQGTGGHTEAFF
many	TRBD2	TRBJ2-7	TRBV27	TGTGCCAGCAGAAACGGGGGTAGCGGGACCTACGAGCAGTACTTC	CASRNGGSGTYEQYF
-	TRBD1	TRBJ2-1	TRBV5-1	TGCGCCAGCAGCCTTGCAGGGACAGGGGGGATCAATGAGCAGTTCTTC	CASSLAGTGGINEQFF
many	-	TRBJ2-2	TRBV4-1	TGCGCCAGCGGGACGGCTACCGGGGAGCTGTTTTTT	CASGTATGELFF
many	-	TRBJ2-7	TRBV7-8	TGTGCCAGCGGCCCAGGGTTGAACTACGAGCAGTACTTC	CASGPGLNYEQYF
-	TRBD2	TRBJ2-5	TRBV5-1	TGCGCCAGCAGCTTGAGGGCTAGCGGGGCCCACCAAGAGACCCAGTACTTC	CASSLRASGAHQETQYF
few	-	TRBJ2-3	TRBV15	TGTGCCACCAGCGGAGGGACAGACACAGATACGCAGTATTTT	CATSGGTDTDTQYF
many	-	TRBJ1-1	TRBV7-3	TGTGCCAGCAGCTTAAGACCGGGGACTGAAGCTTTCTTT	CASSLRPGTEAFF
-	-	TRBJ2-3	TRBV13	TGTGCCAGCAGCTTAGGCGATAGCAGGGGTGGAGATACGCAGTATTTT	CASSLGDSRGGDTQYF
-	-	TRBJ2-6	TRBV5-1	TGCGCCAGCAGCTTGGTTGAGGGATCTAGCGGAGGGGGAAAAAGCTCTGGGGCCAACGTCCTGACTTTC	CASSLVEGSSGGGKSSGANVLTF
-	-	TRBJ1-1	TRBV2	TGTGCCATCTTCAAGAGGGCAGGAGCAGACATTGAAGCTTTCTTT	CAIFKRAGADIEAFF
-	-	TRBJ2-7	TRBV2	TGTGCCACCCAGGGACGGAGGAACTACGAGCAGTACTTC	CATQGRRNYEQYF
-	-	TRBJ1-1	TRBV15	TGTGCCACCAGCAGAGATAGGGCAGGCACTGAAGCTTTCTTT	CATSRDRAGTEAFF
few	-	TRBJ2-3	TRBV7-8	TGTGCCAGCAGCTTAGGGGGAATAAATTTT	CASSLGGINF
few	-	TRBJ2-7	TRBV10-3	TGTGCCATCAGTGAGTCGCGGCGCCCCTACGAGCAGTACTTC	CAISESRRPYEQYF
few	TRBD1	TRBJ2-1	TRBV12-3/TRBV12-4	TGTGCCAGCAGGCCTGGGACAGTTGATTACAATGAGCAGTTCTTC	CASRPGTVDYNEQFF